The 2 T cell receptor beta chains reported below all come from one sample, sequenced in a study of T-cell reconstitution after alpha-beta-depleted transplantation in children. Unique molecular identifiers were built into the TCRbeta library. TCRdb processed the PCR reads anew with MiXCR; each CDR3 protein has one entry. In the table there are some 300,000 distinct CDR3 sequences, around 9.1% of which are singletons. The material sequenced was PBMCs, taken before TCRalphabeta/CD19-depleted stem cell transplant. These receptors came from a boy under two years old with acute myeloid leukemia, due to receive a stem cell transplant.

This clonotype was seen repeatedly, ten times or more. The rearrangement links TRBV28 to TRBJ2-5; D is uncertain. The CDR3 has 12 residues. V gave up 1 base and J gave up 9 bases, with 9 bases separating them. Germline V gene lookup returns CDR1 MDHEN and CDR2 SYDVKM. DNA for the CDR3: TGTGCCAGCAGTTTATACGGACGATCCCAGTACTTC. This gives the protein CASSLYGRSQYF.

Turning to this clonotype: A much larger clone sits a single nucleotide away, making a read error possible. CDR3 sequence: CASSQDFRRQDAYTF. In nucleotides, the CDR3 is TGCGCCAGCAGCCAAGATTTTCGGCGGCAGGATGCCTACACCTTC. The chain links TRBV4-3 to TRBJ1-2; D is uncertain. This CDR3 region has 15 residues. Germline CDR1 reads LGHNA; CDR2 reads YSLEER. The V end lost 0 bases, the J end lost 10 bases, and 18 bases lay between the germline ends.